The clone carrying this T cell receptor beta chain appeared a few times. Antigen unknown. This sample stems from a study of cytomegalovirus exposure and HLA in healthy donors. Study results and limitations: The authors listed around 150 TCR beta chains as cytomegalovirus-associated. Being indistinguishable, some V segments were excluded, TRBV6-2 and TRBV6-3 among them.

This CDR3 is built from 13 residues. Germline-derived CDR1 and CDR2 are MGHRA and YSYEKL. The primer mix had 60 Vbeta and 13 Jbeta primers. Sequencing used immunoSEQ multiplex PCR; TCRdb keeps in-frame clones, though not all of them. The top ten clones hold just under 6.5% of a sample with approximately 46,000 clones, less than 75% of them seen once. The sequence derives from a man aged 25 to 40 in good health and CMV-seronegative. V usage is TRBV4-1 and J usage is TRBJ2-5; 7 bases fit TRBD1. TRBJ2-7 explains the end of the DNA better; the J call may be wrong. What was sequenced was PBMCs. DNA of the CDR3: TGCGCCAGCAGCCCGGGACAGCACTACGAGCAGTACTTC. It codes for CASSPGQHYEQYF.